The next 10 T cell receptor beta chains were all read from a single sample in a study of blood T cells in healthy people across ages. A second about 6 to 12 cycle PCR used barcoded and J-beta primers. MiXCR, applied by TCRdb to the 5' RACE reads, yields one record per CDR3 protein. The sample includes some 1.5 million distinct CDR3 sequences, 28% of them seen just once. What was sequenced was blood. These receptors were obtained from a woman aged 25 to 39 in good health.

V usage is TRBV20-1 and J usage is TRBJ2-5, with a weak D call TRBD1 (8 bases). Between the trimmed V and J ends, which lost 6 bases and 2 bases, there was a span of 22 bases. Germline V lookup: CDR1 DFQATT, CDR2 SNEGSKA (reference sequence). The length of the CDR3 is 16 residues. The CDR3 is CSAIRGLSGFQETQYF. CDR3 bases: TGCAGTGCCATCAGGGGGCTTAGCGGGTTTCAAGAGACCCAGTACTTC.

The V gene is TRBV5-1, the J gene TRBJ2-1; the D gene is possibly TRBD2 (5 bases). From germline, CDR1 is SGHRS and CDR2 YFSETQ. This CDR3 has 14 residues. Between the trimmed V and J ends, which lost 0 bases and 13 bases, there was a span of 17 bases. CDR3 coding DNA: TGCGCCAGCAGCTTGGTCCCACTCTCGGAGGCCCAGTTCTTC. It translates to CASSLVPLSEAQFF.

A few counts support this clonotype. V is TRBV12-3 or TRBV12-4 and J is TRBJ1-1, with 7 bases matching TRBD1. J was trimmed by 0 bases and V by 7 bases; bases with no gene match: 5. The CDR3 spans 14 residues. The chain's CDR3 is CASKLGQMNTEAFF. Here the CDR3 DNA reads TGTGCCAGCAAACTGGGACAGATGAACACTGAAGCTTTCTTT.

This clonotype was counted only a few times. The chain employs TRBV29-1 and TRBJ1-4; TRBD1 aligns across 7 bases. Trimming took 7 bases from V and 8 from J; bases not matched to a gene: 10. Germline CDR1 is SQVTM and CDR2 is ANQGSEA. The CDR3 totals 13 residues. CDR3 nucleotides: TGCAGCGGTAGGACAGGCCTAATAGAAAAACTGTTTTTT. Amino acids: CSGRTGLIEKLFF.

A remark on this clonotype: This may be a read error, as it is one base from a much larger clone. This chain links TRBV2 with TRBJ1-2, with 7 bases matching TRBD1. There are 13 residues in the CDR3. The germline gives CDR1 SNHLY, CDR2 FYNNEI. After removal of 6 bases from V and 5 bases from J, the junction contained 6 bases not matched to a gene. The CDR3 reads CASRTTGDYGYTF. CDR3 bases: TGTGCCAGCAGAACCACAGGGGATTATGGCTACACCTTC. The entire variable domain, with the rest obtained from reference TRBV2 and TRBJ1-2, is as follows: EPEVTQTPSHQVTQMGQEVILRCVPISNHLYFYWYRQILGQKVEFLVSFYNNEISEKSEIFDDQFSVERPDGSNFTLKIRSTKLEDSAMYFCASRTTGDYGYTFGSGTRLTVV.

This clonotype was recorded a few times. This chain joins TRBV5-4 and TRBJ2-1; D might be TRBD1 or TRBD2, each matching 5 bases. Per germline, CDR1 SGHNT and CDR2 YYREEE (reference sequence). Trimming removed 6 bases from V and 2 bases from J, with 18 bases in between. This CDR3 has 16 amino acids. The CDR3, as DNA: TGTGCCAGCACTCAACGGGGCAGTGTTACCTACAATGAGCAGTTCTTC. Protein product: CASTQRGSVTYNEQFF.

The chain recombines TRBV6-6 with TRBJ1-5; 12 bases fit TRBD1. The CDR3 totals 16 residues. With 6 bases clipped from V and 0 bases from J, the junction kept 3 bases outside the gene matches. Germline CDR1 is MNHNY and CDR2 is SVGAGI (reference sequence). The DNA for the CDR3 is TGTGCCAGCAGCGGGACAGGGGGCGGTAGCAATCAGCCCCAGCATTTT. Translated, it gives CASSGTGGGSNQPQHF.

The J gene is TRBJ2-1, the V gene TRBV7-2; 7 bases match TRBD2. This CDR3 region has 17 residues. The germline V gene encodes CDR1 SGHTA and CDR2 FQGNSA. After removal of 0 bases from V and 7 bases from J, the junction contained 12 bases not matched to a gene. CDR3 amino acids: CASSLAVMGGRKNEQFF. CDR3 bases: TGTGCCAGCAGCTTAGCGGTAATGGGGGGGAGAAAGAATGAGCAGTTCTTC.

This clonotype was picked up one time. The V gene is TRBV24-1, the J gene TRBJ1-2; a possible D gene is TRBD1 (6 bases). Trimming removed 2 bases from V and 12 bases from J, with 18 bases in between. Germline V CDR1 and CDR2: KGHDR, SFDVKD. The CDR3 totals 14 residues. The CDR3 DNA is TGTGCCACCAGTGATTCGACAGGTCGGCTGGGCAACACCTTC. Translation: CATSDSTGRLGNTF.

This clonotype was recorded many times. J is TRBJ2-7 and V is TRBV5-1; possible D gene TRBD2, 6 bases. The length of the CDR3 is 13 residues. The V and J ends lost 1 base and 5 bases respectively, with 10 bases between them. The germline V gene has CDR1 SGHRS and CDR2 YFSETQ. CDR3 sequence reads: CASSLTSTDEQYF. CDR3 nucleotide sequence: TGCGCCAGCAGCTTGACTAGCACGGACGAGCAGTACTTC. Full variable domain (missing parts from reference TRBV5-1 and TRBJ2-7): KAGVTQTPRYLIKTRGQQVTLSCSPISGHRSVSWYQQTPGQGLQFLFEYFSETQRNKGNFPGRFSGRQFSNSRSEMNVSTLELGDSALYLCASSLTSTDEQYFGPGTRLTVT.